The 29 T cell receptor beta chains listed next were all sequenced from one sample in a study of cytomegalovirus exposure and HLA in healthy donors. The PCR had 60 Vbeta and 13 Jbeta primers. Assay used: immunoSEQ multiplex PCR; TCRdb lists only in-frame clones, some missing. This table holds 100,000 or so clones, around 84% found once. Sequenced: PBMCs. These receptors were obtained from a man aged 25 to 45 in good health and CMV-seronegative.

V is TRBV9 and J is TRBJ2-5, with 9 bases identical to TRBD1. Germline trimming cut 0 bases from V and 4 bases from J; bases unmatched to any gene: 4. The CDR3 is 15 amino acids. CDR1 is SGDLS and CDR2 is YYNGEE in the germline V gene. The CDR3 DNA sequence: TGTGCCAGCAGCGTAGAGGGACAGGGTAGAGAGACCCAGTACTTC. Translation: CASSVEGQGRETQYF.

V usage is TRBV10-2 and J usage is TRBJ1-2, with 8 bases lining up with TRBD1. V shed 6 bases, J shed 0 bases, and the junction held 3 bases outside the gene matches. CDR3 length equals 14 residues. Germline-derived CDR1 and CDR2 are WSHSY and SAAADI. The CDR3: CASRGQETNYGYTF. The CDR3 coding sequence is TGCGCCAGCAGGGGACAGGAGACTAACTATGGCTACACCTTC.

This clone was found a few times. The chain has TRBV27 and TRBJ2-3, with a tentative D call TRBD1 (6 bases). Germline CDR1 MNHEY, CDR2 SMNVEV (reference sequence). The CDR3 is 16 amino acids. The V end lost 5 bases, the J end lost 0 bases, and 15 bases lay between the germline ends. The CDR3 sequence: CASSTRTARSTDTQYF. For the CDR3, the DNA is TGTGCCAGCAGTACCAGGACAGCACGAAGCACAGATACGCAGTATTTT.

This sequence joins TRBV9 and TRBJ2-3; TRBD1 might be the D (5 bases). Germline CDR1 and CDR2: SGDLS and YYNGEE. This CDR3 contains 14 residues. The V end was cut by 0 bases, the J end by 4 bases, with 9 bases between. The CDR3 loop is CASSVGQRADTQYF. CDR3 nucleotide sequence: TGTGCCAGCAGCGTAGGACAGAGAGCAGATACGCAGTATTTT.

This clone was picked up a small number of times. The chain employs TRBV13 and TRBJ2-1; no definite D call. V lost 7 bases, J lost 2 bases, and 9 bases lay in between. The CDR3 runs 13 residues. Germline V gene sequence: CDR1 PRHDT, CDR2 FYEKMQ (reference sequence). In nucleotides, the CDR3 is TGTGCCAGCACCGGTCCCACCTACAATGAGCAGTTCTTC. This sequence encodes CASTGPTYNEQFF. Filled out from reference TRBV13 and TRBJ2-1, the complete variable domain reads AAGVIQSPRHLIKEKRETATLKCYPIPRHDTVYWYQQGPGQDPQFLISFYEKMQSDKGSIPDRFSAQQFSDYHSELNMSSLELGDSALYFCASTGPTYNEQFFGPGTRLTVL.

The rearrangement joins TRBV7-9 to TRBJ2-3; no firm D call. This CDR3 is built from 14 residues. Per the germline V gene, CDR1 is SEHNR and CDR2 is FQNEAQ (reference sequence). V was shortened by 1 base and J by 0 bases, with 5 bases between the two germline ends. This chain's CDR3 is CASSLEQSTDTQYF. CDR3 DNA: TGTGCCAGCAGCTTAGAACAGAGCACAGATACGCAGTATTTT.

The chain joins TRBV6-5 to TRBJ2-5; a possible D gene is TRBD1 (5 bases). The DNA end favors TRBJ2-7, so the J call may be wrong. Germline values: CDR1 MNHEY, CDR2 SVGAGI. The CDR3 runs to 14 residues. CDR3 in amino acids: CASSYSGQQYEQYF. CDR3 nucleotide sequence: TGTGCCAGCAGTTACTCGGGGCAGCAGTACGAGCAGTACTTC.

This clone was detected only a few times. J is TRBJ1-5 and V is TRBV5-1, with D perhaps TRBD1 (6 bases). CDR1 is SGHRS and CDR2 is YFSETQ in the germline V gene. V gave up 1 base and J gave up 4 bases, with 15 bases separating them. The CDR3 spans 16 residues. Here the CDR3 DNA reads TGCGCCAGCAGCTTGATTCCGGGACACAAGAATCAGCCCCAGCATTTT. Amino acids: CASSLIPGHKNQPQHF.

This clone occurred a few times. The sample contains more than one DNA sequence encoding this CDR3. This chain links TRBV14 with TRBJ2-1, with D uncertain. The germline V gene has CDR1 SGHDN and CDR2 FVKESK. The CDR3 covers 16 residues. V was cut by 0 bases and J by 1 base, with 10 bases left in between. The CDR3 nucleotides read TGTGCCAGCAGCCAAGACCCCACAGATTCCTACAATGAGCAGTTCTTC. Translated, it gives CASSQDPTDSYNEQFF.

The J gene is TRBJ2-7, the V gene TRBV5-4; the match to TRBD2 covers 7 bases. With V trimmed by 3 bases and J by 1 base, 7 bases remained unmatched. Germline V gene data show CDR1 as SGHNT and CDR2 as YYREEE (reference sequence). The CDR3 contains 15 residues. CDR3 DNA: TGTGCCAGCAGCTCCAGGGTGGGGGGGTCCTACGAGCAGTACTTC. It yields the protein CASSSRVGGSYEQYF.

The V and J genes are TRBV5-6 and TRBJ2-3; 11 bases fit TRBD2. The ends lost 4 bases at V and 0 bases at J; junction bases unmatched: 7. The CDR3 is 17 residues long. Germline-derived CDR1 and CDR2 are SGHDT and YYEEEE. The CDR3 spells CASSPASGGPSTDTQYF. CDR3 bases: TGTGCCAGCAGCCCCGCTAGCGGGGGGCCTAGCACAGATACGCAGTATTTT. The full variable domain, completed using reference TRBV5-6 and TRBJ2-3, is DAGVTQSPTHLIKTRGQQVTLRCSPKSGHDTVSWYQQALGQGPQFIFQYYEEEERQRGNFPDRFSGHQFPNYSSELNVNALLLGDSALYLCASSPASGGPSTDTQYFGPGTRLTVL.

The chain uses TRBV19 and TRBJ1-4; 10 nucleotides match TRBD1. Germline-derived CDR1 and CDR2 are LNHDA and SQIVND (reference sequence). The CDR3 length is 15 residues. The ends lost 5 bases at V and 5 bases at J; junction bases unmatched: 5. The CDR3 protein is CASSAWDRGNEKLFF. CDR3 coding DNA: TGTGCCAGTAGTGCCTGGGACAGGGGAAATGAAAAACTGTTTTTT.

The rearrangement uses TRBV9 and TRBJ1-5, with TRBD1 identical over 12 bases. CDR1 is SGDLS and CDR2 is YYNGEE in the germline V gene. The CDR3 contains 16 residues. With 5 bases clipped from V and 5 bases from J, the junction kept 8 bases outside the gene matches. CDR3 nucleotides: TGTGCCAGCAGGCTTAGTGGGACAGGGGGCGATCAGCCCCAGCATTTT. Translating it yields CASRLSGTGGDQPQHF.

This clone was observed a handful of times. The CDR3 nucleotides read TGTGCCAGCAGCTTAGGACTAGCGGGTCCCCAGGCCCAGTACTTC. This codes for CASSLGLAGPQAQYF. The rearrangement joins TRBV7-9 to TRBJ2-5, with 10 bases matching TRBD2. This CDR3 contains 15 residues. The trim removed 1 base at V and 9 bases at J, leaving 8 bases unmatched. From germline, CDR1 is SEHNR and CDR2 FQNEAQ (reference sequence).

V gene TRBV6-1 combines with J gene TRBJ1-2, with 8 bases aligning to TRBD1. The germline gives CDR1 MNHNS, CDR2 SASEGT. Losses at the gene ends were 7 bases for V and 3 bases for J; bases not matched to a gene: 10. CDR3 length: 15 residues. Here the CDR3 DNA reads TGTGCCAGCACTAAGGGCACAGGGGGGGACTATGGCTACACCTTC. Translated: CASTKGTGGDYGYTF.

This clone has a single count. The V and J genes are TRBV7-2 and TRBJ1-2, with a tentative D call TRBD1 (6 bases). Germline loops: CDR1 SGHTA, CDR2 FQGNSA. The CDR3 totals 14 residues. V shed 0 bases and J shed 5 bases, with 10 bases lying between them. CDR3 in amino acids: CASSLAGQGYGYTF. The CDR3 DNA reads TGTGCCAGCAGCTTAGCTGGGCAGGGGTATGGCTACACCTTC. The full variable domain, with the rest looked up from reference TRBV7-2 and TRBJ1-2, is GAGVSQSPSNKVTEKGKDVELRCDPISGHTALYWYRQSLGQGLEFLIYFQGNSAPDKSGLPSDRFSAERTGGSVSTLTIQRTQQEDSAVYLCASSLAGQGYGYTFGSGTRLTVV.

The chain couples TRBV5-6 to TRBJ1-5; possibly TRBD1 for D (6 bases). Germline V CDR1 and CDR2: SGHDT, YYEEEE. The CDR3 contains 17 residues. V lost 1 base, J lost 6 bases, and 20 bases lay in between. CDR3 sequence reads: CASSLYKVGALSQPQHF. In DNA form, the CDR3 reads TGTGCCAGCAGCTTGTATAAGGTGGGGGCATTGAGTCAGCCCCAGCATTTT.

The rearrangement links TRBV6-6 to TRBJ2-5; the match to TRBD2 covers 9 bases. The germline V gene encodes CDR1 MNHNY and CDR2 SVGAGI (reference sequence). The CDR3 extends over 15 amino acids. The ends lost 2 bases at V and 2 bases at J; junction bases unmatched: 3. The CDR3 sequence: CASSYGLAGQETQYF. The CDR3 nucleotides read TGTGCCAGCAGTTACGGGCTAGCGGGACAAGAGACCCAGTACTTC.

CDR3 residues: CASSVVPTGTGELFF. For the CDR3, the DNA is TGTGCCAGCAGCGTAGTACCGACGGGCACCGGGGAGCTGTTTTTT. The V call is TRBV9, the J call TRBJ2-2; D is unclear. Germline lookup yields CDR1 SGDLS and CDR2 YYNGEE. V lost 0 bases and J 4 bases, leaving 10 bases between the germline ends. The CDR3 is 15 residues long.

The gene calls are TRBV5-5 and TRBJ1-1, with a possible D match to TRBD1 (5 bases). The CDR3 is made up of 15 amino acids. V was cut by 4 bases and J by 4 bases, with 17 bases left in between. CDR1 and CDR2 from the germline V gene are SGHKS and YYEKEE (reference sequence). The DNA for the CDR3 is TGTGCCAGCAGCACCTTGGGGGGAGGGAGCACTGAAGCTTTCTTT. It yields the protein CASSTLGGGSTEAFF.

This clone was seen just once. V is TRBV10-2 and J is TRBJ2-3, with TRBD1 as a possible D gene (5 bases). Germline V gene data show CDR1 as WSHSY and CDR2 as SAAADI. The length of the CDR3 is 14 residues. V shed 5 bases and J shed 4 bases, with 13 bases lying between them. This CDR3 reads CASSQSTGPDTQYF. The CDR3 DNA is TGCGCCAGCAGTCAAAGTACAGGACCAGATACGCAGTATTTT.

CDR3 DNA: TGTGCCAGTAGTCGCCTTTCCGGGACAGGGAACAATGAGCAGTTCTTC. This sequence encodes CASSRLSGTGNNEQFF. The genes are TRBV19 and TRBJ2-1, with 9 bases matching TRBD1. Germline V lookup: CDR1 LNHDA, CDR2 SQIVND (reference sequence). With V trimmed by 5 bases and J by 5 bases, 10 bases remained unmatched. This CDR3 comprises 16 residues.

The chain links TRBV2 to TRBJ1-1; 8 nucleotides line up with TRBD1. CDR1 and CDR2 (germline): SNHLY, FYNNEI. CDR3 length: 13 amino acids. With 6 bases clipped from V and 7 bases from J, the junction kept 7 bases outside the gene matches. In nucleotides, the CDR3 is TGTGCCAGCAGCGGATACAGGGGGGATGAAGCTTTCTTT. Its protein product is CASSGYRGDEAFF. Full variable domain (outside the CDR3, taken from reference TRBV2 and TRBJ1-1): EPEVTQTPSHQVTQMGQEVILRCVPISNHLYFYWYRQILGQKVEFLVSFYNNEISEKSEIFDDQFSVERPDGSNFTLKIRSTKLEDSAMYFCASSGYRGDEAFFGQGTRLTVV.

The chain joins TRBV9 to TRBJ1-2; 7 nucleotides agree with TRBD1. The germline CDR1 and CDR2 sequences are SGDLS and YYNGEE. This CDR3 contains 14 residues. The ends lost 4 bases at V and 3 bases at J; junction bases unmatched: 6. The CDR3 bases are TGTGCCAGCAGCCTCCGGACAGGCTACTATGGCTACACCTTC. This gives the protein CASSLRTGYYGYTF. The complete variable domain, with remaining parts taken from reference TRBV9 and TRBJ1-2, reads DSGVTQTPKHLITATGQRVTLRCSPRSGDLSVYWYQQSLDQGLQFLIQYYNGEERAKGNILERFSAQQFPDLHSELNLSSLELGDSALYFCASSLRTGYYGYTFGSGTRLTVV.

The rearrangement links TRBV6-1 to TRBJ2-7, with TRBD2 as a possible D gene (6 bases). In germline, CDR1 is MNHNS, CDR2 SASEGT. CDR3 length: 15 amino acids. The ends were cut back, 6 bases at V and 3 bases at J, with 18 bases in the middle. In DNA, the CDR3 is TGTGCCAGCAGGGGTATGGAGCGGGCCAGCTACGAGCAGTACTTC. Translated, it gives CASRGMERASYEQYF.

This chain connects TRBV6-5 to TRBJ2-2, with D maybe TRBD2 (6 bases). Germline V gene lookup returns CDR1 MNHEY and CDR2 SVGAGI. The CDR3 totals 15 residues. V gave up 2 bases and J gave up 4 bases, with 11 bases separating them. For the CDR3, the DNA is TGTGCCAGCAGTTACGGAGGGATGAGCACCGGGGAGCTGTTTTTT. Its translation is CASSYGGMSTGELFF.

This clone has more than one count but fewer than ten. The V call is TRBV28, the J call TRBJ2-1; D unclear. The germline V and J ends were trimmed by 5 bases and 4 bases, with 9 bases remaining between them. Germline CDR1 and CDR2: MDHEN and SYDVKM. CDR3 length: 13 residues. This CDR3 reads CASSLHGYNEQFF. The CDR3 DNA sequence: TGTGCCAGCAGTCTACACGGGTACAATGAGCAGTTCTTC.

Remarks on this clone: The sample contains more than one DNA sequence encoding this CDR3. The rearrangement uses TRBV6-5 and TRBJ2-1, with 7 bases that match TRBD1. Germline CDR1 and CDR2: MNHEY and SVGAGI. The V segment lost 0 bases and the J segment 0 bases; nucleotides outside the gene matches: 2. The CDR3 is made up of 16 amino acids. The CDR3 region has the DNA TGTGCCAGCAGTTACTCAGGGGGCAGCTCCTACAATGAGCAGTTCTTC. It yields the protein CASSYSGGSSYNEQFF.

This sequence joins TRBV7-9 and TRBJ1-4; a weak D match, TRBD1 (6 bases). This CDR3 is built from 14 residues. From germline, CDR1 is SEHNR and CDR2 FQNEAQ (reference sequence). Trimming left V 6 bases short and J 3 bases short, with 11 bases between. The CDR3 is CASRGAGSNEKLFF. The DNA for the CDR3 is TGTGCCAGCAGGGGGGCAGGGTCTAATGAAAAACTGTTTTTT.